This T cell receptor beta chain came from a study of Ad26.COV2.S vaccination and SARS-CoV-2 variants. As for the study in general: Trial arm assignment for the donor was COV1001 Ad26.COV2.S.

General study points: Analytic work on TCR breadth and depth might have understated the full extent of total T cell responses. Considerable breadth of spike-specific CD8+ and CD4+ T cell responses has reportedly been documented following vaccination.

Germline CDR1 and CDR2: LNHDA and SQIVND (reference sequence). The CDR3 runs 15 residues. Between the trimmed V and J ends, which lost 1 base and 0 bases, there was a span of 6 bases. Remarks on this clone: Its target is unknown.

Treatment noted: some 19 received Ad26.COV2.S at low or high dose, single or two shots; about 5 received placebo; per-sample allocation not given. Day 63 following the first vaccine or placebo injection was when the samples were taken. An Ad26 vector expressing Wuhan-strain SARS-CoV-2 spike served as the vaccine. Sequencing was performed with immunoSEQ multiplex PCR; in TCRdb, only in-frame clones are kept and a portion is missing. The sample includes 400,000 to 450,000 clones, over 75% seen only once; the top ten take less than 15%. The receptor was derived from a person aged 18 to 65 who received the Ad26.COV2.S COVID-19 vaccine or a placebo. The source was peripheral blood, collected in a trial of Ad26.COV2.S vaccine versus placebo. The V and J genes are TRBV19 and TRBJ2-2; D is undetermined. CDR3 sequence (DNA): TGTGCCAGTAGTATAGGAGCCGCGAACACCGGGGAGCTGTTTTTT. Translating gives CASSIGAANTGELFF.